Listed below are T cell receptor beta chains from one sample, sequenced in a study of human T cells and chemical hapten exposure. TCRdb fed the RACE reads into MiXCR, producing one record per CDR3 protein. The table lists 350,000 or so distinct CDR3 sequences, roughly 6.9% of them singletons. The specimen comprised whole blood, sampled in connection with sensitization to the hapten diphenylcyclopropenone (DPC). The receptors derive from a woman younger than 35 with alopecia areata. Some clones in this sample may be carry-over from other donors' samples. Each CDR3 is given with its conserved first and last residue. D genes are given only for firm matches. Size values are once, few and many counts, or a class for expanded clones, and some rows have none.

clone_size	j_call	d_call	v_call	cdr3_aa	cdr3_nt
-	TRBJ2-1	TRBD2	TRBV6-2/TRBV6-3	CASSYSSRAGTSGYNEQFF	TGTGCCAGCAGTTACTCGAGTCGCGCCGGGACTAGCGGGTACAATGAGCAGTTCTTC
few	TRBJ2-7	-	TRBV28	CASSRSEQYF	TGTGCCAGCAGCCGGTCCGAGCAGTACTTC
-	TRBJ1-1	-	TRBV12-3/TRBV12-4	CASSLELPGAEAFF	TGTGCCAGCAGTTTAGAGCTGCCCGGGGCTGAAGCTTTCTTT
few	TRBJ2-5	-	TRBV5-1	CASSLAGDLSQETQYF	TGCGCCAGCAGCTTGGCAGGGGATCTTAGCCAAGAGACCCAGTACTTC
many	TRBJ2-3	TRBD2	TRBV12-3/TRBV12-4	CASSRNSRGVTDTQYF	TGTGCCAGCAGTAGAAACAGCCGGGGGGTGACAGATACGCAGTATTTT
few	TRBJ2-1	TRBD2	TRBV6-2/TRBV6-3	CASTSGGAGQFF	TGTGCCAGTACGAGCGGGGGGGCCGGGCAGTTCTTC
many	TRBJ1-4	-	TRBV5-4	CASSLSTNEKLFF	TGTGCCAGCAGCTTGTCAACTAATGAAAAACTGTTTTTT
few	TRBJ1-2	TRBD1	TRBV6-5	CASSRPGTATNYGYTF	TGTGCCAGCAGTAGGCCCGGGACAGCAACTAACTATGGCTACACCTTC
few	TRBJ2-6	TRBD1	TRBV4-3	CASSQEGTGGAGANVLTF	TGCGCCAGCAGCCAGGAAGGGACAGGGGGAGCTGGGGCCAACGTCCTGACTTTC
few	TRBJ2-7	TRBD1	TRBV18	CASSPAGTGVYEQYF	TGTGCCAGCTCACCAGCCGGGACAGGGGTATACGAGCAGTACTTC
few	TRBJ2-3	TRBD2	TRBV6-5	CASSRASAGGDTDTQYF	TGTGCCAGCAGCCGCGCGTCTGCCGGGGGGGACACAGATACGCAGTATTTT
few	TRBJ2-7	TRBD2	TRBV11-3	CASSSGGESYEQYF	TGTGCCAGCAGCTCCGGGGGGGAGTCCTACGAGCAGTACTTC
few	TRBJ2-7	TRBD2	TRBV5-4	CASSSKTGGSSYEQYF	TGTGCCAGCAGCTCTAAGACGGGGGGAAGCTCCTACGAGCAGTACTTC
-	TRBJ1-2	-	TRBV20-1	CSAPVGPYGYTF	TGCAGTGCGCCGGTCGGCCCCTATGGCTACACCTTC
many	TRBJ2-2	-	TRBV14	CASSTTLTGELFF	TGTGCCAGCAGCACGACGCTCACCGGGGAGCTGTTTTTT
few	TRBJ1-6	-	TRBV27	CASRGASSYNSPLHF	TGTGCCAGCAGGGGAGCCAGCTCCTATAATTCACCCCTCCACTTT
few	TRBJ2-7	-	TRBV10-3	CAISEPNSREQYF	TGTGCCATCAGTGAACCTAATTCGCGGGAGCAGTACTTC
few	TRBJ2-1	TRBD2	TRBV4-3	CASSPSPASGTSFYNEQFF	TGCGCCAGCAGCCCCAGCCCTGCGTCGGGGACTAGCTTCTACAATGAGCAGTTCTTC
many	TRBJ2-3	TRBD2	TRBV12-3/TRBV12-4	CASRRGLGADTQYF	TGTGCCAGCAGGCGGGGACTAGGGGCGGATACGCAGTATTTT
once	TRBJ1-4	-	TRBV25-1	CASSEIGREKLFF	TGTGCCAGCAGTGAAATCGGGCGGGAAAAACTGTTTTTT
-	TRBJ2-3	TRBD2	TRBV20-1	CSAVARTSGGAMSTDTQYF	TGCAGTGCAGTAGCAAGGACTAGCGGGGGGGCAATGAGCACAGATACGCAGTATTTT
-	TRBJ1-5	-	TRBV20-1	CSARGINNQPQHF	TGCAGTGCTAGGGGCATAAACAATCAGCCCCAGCATTTT
many	TRBJ2-3	-	TRBV29-1	CSVRGIDTQYF	TGCAGCGTAAGGGGAATAGATACGCAGTATTTT